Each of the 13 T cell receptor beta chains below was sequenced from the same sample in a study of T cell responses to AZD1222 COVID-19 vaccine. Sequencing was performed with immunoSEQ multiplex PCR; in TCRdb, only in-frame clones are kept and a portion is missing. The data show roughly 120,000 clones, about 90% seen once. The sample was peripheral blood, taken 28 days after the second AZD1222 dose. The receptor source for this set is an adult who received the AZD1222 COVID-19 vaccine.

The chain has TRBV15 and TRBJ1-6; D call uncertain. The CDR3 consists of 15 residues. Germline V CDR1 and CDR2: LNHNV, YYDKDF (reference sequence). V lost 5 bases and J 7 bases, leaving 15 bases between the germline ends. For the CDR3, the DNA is TGTGCCACCAGCGGGTCCGGAGGGTGGAATTCACCCCTCCACTTT. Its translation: CATSGSGGWNSPLHF.

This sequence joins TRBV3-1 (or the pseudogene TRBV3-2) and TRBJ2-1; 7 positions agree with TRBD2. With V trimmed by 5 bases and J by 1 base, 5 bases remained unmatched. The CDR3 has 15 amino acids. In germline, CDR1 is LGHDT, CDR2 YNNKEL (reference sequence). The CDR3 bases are TGTGCCAGCAGCGGACGGGGGGTTTCCTACAATGAGCAGTTCTTC. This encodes CASSGRGVSYNEQFF.

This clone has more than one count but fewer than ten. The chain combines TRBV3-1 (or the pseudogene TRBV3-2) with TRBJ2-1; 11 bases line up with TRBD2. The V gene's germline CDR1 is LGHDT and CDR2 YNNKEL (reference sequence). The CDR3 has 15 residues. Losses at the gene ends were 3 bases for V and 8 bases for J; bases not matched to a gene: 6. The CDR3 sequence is CASSHSGGVSHEQFF. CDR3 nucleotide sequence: TGTGCCAGCAGCCATAGCGGGGGGGTTTCCCATGAGCAGTTCTTC.

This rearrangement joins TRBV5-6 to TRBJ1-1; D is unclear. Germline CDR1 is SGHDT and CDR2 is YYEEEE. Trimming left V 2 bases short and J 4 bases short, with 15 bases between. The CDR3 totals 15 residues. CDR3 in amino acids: CASSFEGGRSTEAFF. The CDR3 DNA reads TGTGCCAGCAGCTTTGAGGGAGGTAGGAGCACTGAAGCTTTCTTT. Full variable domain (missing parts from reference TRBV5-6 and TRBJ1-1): DAGVTQSPTHLIKTRGQQVTLRCSPKSGHDTVSWYQQALGQGPQFIFQYYEEEERQRGNFPDRFSGHQFPNYSSELNVNALLLGDSALYLCASSFEGGRSTEAFFGQGTRLTVV.

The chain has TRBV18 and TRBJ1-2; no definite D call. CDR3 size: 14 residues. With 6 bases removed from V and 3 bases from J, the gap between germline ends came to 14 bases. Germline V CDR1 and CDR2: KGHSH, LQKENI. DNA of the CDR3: TGTGCCAGCTCCCCGAGCCGGGCAGACTATGGCTACACCTTC. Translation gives CASSPSRADYGYTF.

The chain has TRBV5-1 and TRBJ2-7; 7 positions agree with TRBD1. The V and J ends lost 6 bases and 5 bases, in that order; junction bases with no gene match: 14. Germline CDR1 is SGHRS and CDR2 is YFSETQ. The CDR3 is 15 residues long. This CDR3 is CASKGNRGDVHEQYF. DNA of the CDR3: TGCGCCAGCAAAGGTAACAGGGGCGACGTCCACGAGCAGTACTTC.

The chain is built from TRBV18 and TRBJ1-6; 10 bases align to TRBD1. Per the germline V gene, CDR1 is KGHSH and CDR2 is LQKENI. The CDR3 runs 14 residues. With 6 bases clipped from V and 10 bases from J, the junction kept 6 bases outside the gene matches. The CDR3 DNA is TGTGCCAGCTCGCGAGGGACAGGGGAATCACCCCTCCACTTT. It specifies CASSRGTGESPLHF. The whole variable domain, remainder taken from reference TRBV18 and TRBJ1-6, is NAGVMQNPRHLVRRRGQEARLRCSPMKGHSHVYWYRQLPEEGLKFMVYLQKENIIDESGMPKERFSAEFPKEGPSILRIQQVVRGDSAAYFCASSRGTGESPLHFGNGTRLTVT.

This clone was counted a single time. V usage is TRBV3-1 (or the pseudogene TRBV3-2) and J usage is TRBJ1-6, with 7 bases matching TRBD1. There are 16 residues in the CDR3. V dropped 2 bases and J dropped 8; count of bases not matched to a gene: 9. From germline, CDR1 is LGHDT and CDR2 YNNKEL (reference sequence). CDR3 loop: CASSQTPGQSYSPLHF. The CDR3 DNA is TGTGCCAGCAGCCAAACCCCGGGACAGTCCTATTCACCCCTCCACTTT.

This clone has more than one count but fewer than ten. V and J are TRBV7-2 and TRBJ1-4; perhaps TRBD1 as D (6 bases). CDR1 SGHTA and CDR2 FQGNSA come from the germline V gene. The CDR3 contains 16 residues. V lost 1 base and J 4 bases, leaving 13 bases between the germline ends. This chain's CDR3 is CASSLGGGTNNEKLFF. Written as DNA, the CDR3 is TGTGCCAGCAGCTTAGGGGGGGGGACAAATAATGAAAAACTGTTTTTT.

DNA of the CDR3: TGTGCCAGCAGCGCAGGGGGCAGAGTGAGCGGCTACACCTTC. Translation: CASSAGGRVSGYTF. The chain is built from TRBV28 and TRBJ1-2, with TRBD1 matching over 8 bases. V shed 6 bases, J shed 8 bases, and the junction held 11 bases outside the gene matches. CDR3 length: 14 amino acids. Germline values: CDR1 MDHEN, CDR2 SYDVKM.

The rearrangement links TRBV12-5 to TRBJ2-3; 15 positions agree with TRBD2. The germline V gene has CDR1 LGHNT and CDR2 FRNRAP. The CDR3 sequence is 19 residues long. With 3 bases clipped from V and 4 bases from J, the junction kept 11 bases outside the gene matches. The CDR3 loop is CASGFAGLAGGPGADTQYF. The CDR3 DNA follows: TGTGCTAGTGGTTTCGCCGGACTAGCGGGGGGGCCGGGGGCAGATACGCAGTATTTT.

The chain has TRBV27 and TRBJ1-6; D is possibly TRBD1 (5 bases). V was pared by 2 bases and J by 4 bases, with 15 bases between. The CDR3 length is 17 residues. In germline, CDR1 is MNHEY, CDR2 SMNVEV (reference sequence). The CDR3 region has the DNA TGTGCCAGCAGTTTAGGGCAGCAGGGAACATATAATTCACCCCTCCACTTT. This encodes CASSLGQQGTYNSPLHF.

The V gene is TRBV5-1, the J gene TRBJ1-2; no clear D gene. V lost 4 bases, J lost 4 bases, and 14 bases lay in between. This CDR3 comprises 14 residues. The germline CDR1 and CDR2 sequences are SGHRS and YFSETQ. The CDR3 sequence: CASSPEGSRYGYTF. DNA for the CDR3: TGCGCCAGCAGCCCTGAAGGTTCCCGCTATGGCTACACCTTC.